The source of this TCR beta chain is a study of shared clonotypes between healthy human individuals. Study summary: Per-donor plates numbered three CD4 naive, three CD4 memory, two CD8 naive and one CD8 memory. Study-wide results and limits: The study found 4.5% to 6% of naive CD4 clonotypes shared across a handful of donors. Incompleteness in sorted-subset sequencing, despite large depth, was shown by rarefaction. Against clonotypes common to all four donors, non-shared ones had lower generation probabilities.

Deletions cut 4 bases from V and 4 bases from J, with 13 bases between. The CDR3 totals 14 residues. Germline V gene lookup returns CDR1 MDHEN and CDR2 SYDVKM. Assay: immunoSEQ multiplex PCR; the TCRdb copy retains only in-frame clones and omits some. The data contain millions of clones, roughly nine tenths of them singletons. This clone was observed a handful of times. The target antigen is unknown. The chain has TRBV28 and TRBJ1-2, with a weak D call TRBD1 (6 bases). The clonotype comes from a man between 18 and 29 years old in good health. Sequencing was carried out using naive CD4+ T cells sorted from blood. As to subset: CD45RA+ positively selected. The CDR3 sequence is CASSSSATGYGYTF. The CDR3 DNA reads as TGTGCCAGCAGTTCCAGCGCGACAGGCTATGGCTACACCTTC.